This T cell receptor beta chain is drawn from a study of CD8 T cells in ankylosing spondylitis. This clonotype came up a few times. The antigen is undetermined. Germline V CDR1 and CDR2: SGHRS, YFSETQ. Between the trimmed V and J ends, which lost 0 bases and 4 bases, there was a span of 18 bases. The CDR3 consists of 17 residues. Overall study findings and caveats: Disease-associated clones were CD8+ and fairly uncommon in peripheral blood. Seemingly characteristic of ankylosing spondylitis blood was a TCR beta motif consisting of eight highly homologous variants. In reactive arthritis synovial fluid and blood, some motif variants had been reported before. Significant enrichment of disease-linked clones was reported in matched ankylosing spondylitis synovial fluid.

Quantitative 5'-RACE with molecular barcodes produced the TCR beta libraries. In TCRdb, the 5' RACE reads were re-called with MiXCR into one record per CDR3 protein. The sample lists approximately 500,000 distinct CDR3 sequences; roughly an eighth were seen once. This receptor was taken from a male donor with ankylosing spondylitis. The sample comprised blood, either unsorted or a sorted T cell fraction (not recorded which). V usage is TRBV5-1 and J usage is TRBJ2-3, with a tentative D call TRBD2 (6 bases). CDR3 coding DNA: TGCGCCAGCAGCTTGGGGTCGACTAGAGCTATACCAGATACGCAGTATTTT. It codes for CASSLGSTRAIPDTQYF.